The 8 T cell receptor delta chains given below trace back to one sample, sequenced in a study of gamma-delta T cells after stem cell transplantation (dated by TCRdb to 2016 to 2017). Libraries were prepared through RT-PCR. Reads for this sample came from an Illumina MiSeq. Identical DNA sequences were merged into single rows after TCRdb reprocessed the public reads with CATT. The sample data list about 5,400 delta-chain clones, and approximately 9.9% of these were observed just once. Over 10% of the sample lies in the top ten. Material for sequencing was gamma-delta T cells. All receptors come from a human donor. It is not recorded whose cells these are; they may come from a transplant donor.

This clone is large (0.1 to 1%) by share. The chain has TRDV2 and TRDJ1, with 9 bases matching TRDD3. Germline CDR1 is GEAIGNYY and CDR2 is EKD. After removal of 1 base from V and 0 bases from J, the junction contained 8 bases not matched to a gene. CDR3 length: 17 amino acids. CDR3 in amino acids: CACDTLLGDSYTDKLIF. CDR3 in DNA: TGTGCCTGTGACACGCTGCTGGGGGATTCCTACACCGATAAACTCATCTTT.

As to this clone: A much larger clone sits a single nucleotide away, making a read error possible. This rearrangement joins TRDV2 to TRDJ1; the match to TRDD3 covers 13 bases. The trim removed 0 bases at V and 7 bases at J, leaving 28 bases unmatched. Germline loops: CDR1 GEAIGNYY, CDR2 EKD. The CDR3 runs to 23 residues. The CDR3 region is CACDTVGRGPGTGGYGEVGKLIF. Written as DNA, the CDR3 is TGTGCCTGTGACACCGTAGGGCGTGGACCGGGTACTGGGGGATACGGGGAAGTCGGTAAACTCATCTTT.

This clone counts as medium-sized. This rearrangement joins TRDV2 to TRDJ1; TRDD3 is a possible D gene (5 bases). Germline V CDR1 and CDR2: GEAIGNYY, EKD. This CDR3 region has 17 residues. V lost 0 bases and J lost 0, with 16 bases in between. CDR3 nucleotides: TGTGCCTGTGACACCGTGGGTGGGATCCGCAACACCGATAAACTCATCTTT. Translation gives CACDTVGGIRNTDKLIF.

As for this clone: A much more abundant neighbour one base away suggests this may be a read error. The J gene is TRDJ1, the V gene TRDV2; D is uncertain. The CDR3 has 14 amino acids. Germline CDR1 GEAIGNYY, CDR2 EKD. CDR3: CACDPVMGADKLTF. CDR3 coding DNA: TGTGCCTGTGACCCAGTAATGGGCGCCGATAAACTCACCTTT.

This clone was seen a few times. This may be a read error, as it is one base from a much larger clone. The chain carries TRDV2 and TRDJ3, with 7 bases lining up with TRDD3. The V segment lost 1 base and the J segment 0 bases; nucleotides outside the gene matches: 14. CDR3 length: 21 amino acids. Per germline, CDR1 GEAIGNYY and CDR2 EKD. This CDR3 is CACDTASTGVLVSWDTRQMFF. CDR3 sequence (DNA): TGTGCCTGTGACACGGCAAGTACTGGGGTTCTTGTCTCCTGGGACACCCGACAGATGTTTTTC.

The genes are TRDV1 and TRDJ1; TRDD3 matches at 10 bases. Germline CDR1 is TSWWSYY and CDR2 is QGS. The CDR3 has 19 residues. J was trimmed by 1 base and V by 2 bases; bases with no gene match: 13. In DNA, the CDR3 is TGTGCTCTTGGGGAAGTTGGTTTGGGGGGATACGGGCCCACCGATAAACTCATCTTT. Its protein product is CALGEVGLGGYGPTDKLIF.

This clone was observed a handful of times. Given a far larger clone just one base away, this is likely a sequencing read error. The sample carries other DNA sequences with the same CDR3. This rearrangement joins TRDV2 to TRDJ1, with 7 positions matching TRDD3. Germline CDR1 and CDR2: GEAIGNYY and EKD. V gave up 3 bases and J gave up 2 bases; unmatched junction bases: 2. This CDR3 region has 13 residues. CDR3 sequence: CACDGWGTDKLIF. CDR3 bases: TGTGCCTGTGACGGCTGGGGGACCGATAAACTCATCTTT.

This clone was observed a handful of times. The listed TCRdb protein conflicts with the DNA translation at residue 6, and the protein shown is translated directly from the DNA. The rearrangement joins TRDV2 to TRDJ1; 9 bases map to TRDD3. Trimming cost V 0 bases and J 2 bases; bases outside gene matches: 15. From germline, CDR1 is GEAIGNYY and CDR2 EKD. There are 19 residues in the CDR3. For the CDR3, the DNA is TGTGCCTGTGACACCATAAACGGGCGTACTGGGGGAGAGACCGATAAACTCATCTTT. Its translation: CACDTINGRTGGETDKLIF.